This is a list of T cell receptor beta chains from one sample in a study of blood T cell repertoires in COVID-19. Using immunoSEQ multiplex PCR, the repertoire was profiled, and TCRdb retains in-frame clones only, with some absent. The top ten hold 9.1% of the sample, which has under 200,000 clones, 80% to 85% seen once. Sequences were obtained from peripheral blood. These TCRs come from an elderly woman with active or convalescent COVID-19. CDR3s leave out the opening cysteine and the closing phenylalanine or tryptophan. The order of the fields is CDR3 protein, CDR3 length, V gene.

CDR3: ASSLWTGGREQY; length: 12; V: TRBV6-5
CDR3: ASSPGQGARTEAF; length: 13; V: TRBV18
CDR3: ASSLNRQGNNYGYT; length: 14; V: TRBV11-2
CDR3: AIMGQADSGNTIY; length: 13; V: TRBV10-3
CDR3: ASSGDSFNYGYT; length: 12; V: TRBV2
CDR3: ASSLEGRDYEQY; length: 12; V: TRBV13
CDR3: ASSITGFGEQY; length: 11; V: TRBV19
CDR3: ASSQVKGSPLH; length: 11; V: TRBV4-3
CDR3: SVEPMQGMQF; length: 10; V: TRBV29-1
CDR3: ASSQDGTDTGELF; length: 13; V: TRBV4-3
CDR3: ASSLGTHEGTGELF; length: 14; V: TRBV11-3
CDR3: ASSTTGTGATEAF; length: 13; V: TRBV18
CDR3: ASSRMGGGFSSTDTQY; length: 16; V: TRBV25-1
CDR3: ASSYGGSNYEQY; length: 12; V: TRBV6-5
CDR3: ASSLGLWGYT; length: 10; V: TRBV12-3/TRBV12-4
CDR3: ASSPGALGYT; length: 10; V: TRBV14
CDR3: ASSPQGSRYEQY; length: 12; V: TRBV9
CDR3: ASSLAPTGTRNEQY; length: 14; V: TRBV7-6
CDR3: ASSPWTLAKNIQY; length: 13; V: TRBV5-8
CDR3: ASSIEQGGGYT; length: 11; V: TRBV19
CDR3: ASSSLRGSGELF; length: 12; V: TRBV7-3
CDR3: ASSISGTGGTGELF; length: 14; V: TRBV19
CDR3: ASGAGSNQPQH; length: 11; V: TRBV12-5
CDR3: ASSRNAGYTEAF; length: 12; V: TRBV14
CDR3: ASSMGTGGHSGNTIY; length: 15; V: TRBV5-1
CDR3: ASAQGVGTGAEGYT; length: 14; V: TRBV5-1
CDR3: ASSFFPPEKVEYEQY; length: 15; V: TRBV27
CDR3: ASSLGQNSYEQY; length: 12; V: TRBV27
CDR3: ASLARSSSDTQY; length: 12; V: TRBV6-6
CDR3: ATSRDFPSLTGGETQY; length: 16; V: TRBV15
CDR3: ASSPTGTTINEQY; length: 13; V: TRBV5-1
CDR3: ASSLDGSYGYT; length: 11; V: TRBV12-3/TRBV12-4
CDR3: ASSQGSTIY; length: 9; V: TRBV12-3/TRBV12-4
CDR3: ASSRITGEVQPQH; length: 13; V: TRBV19
CDR3: ASSPRPESNQPQH; length: 13; V: TRBV7-8
CDR3: ASSQEILYGYT; length: 11; V: TRBV7-2
CDR3: ASSPSSFVGAHYGYT; length: 15; V: TRBV7-2
CDR3: ASSVAPRDTEAF; length: 12; V: TRBV9
CDR3: ASSLGQTGLFGKLF; length: 14; V: TRBV7-2
CDR3: ASSLSQGGTNYGYT; length: 14; V: TRBV13
CDR3: ASSYDSTFYGYT; length: 12; V: TRBV6-2/TRBV6-3
CDR3: ASSPGTGGLNTEAF; length: 14; V: TRBV3-1/TRBV3-2
CDR3: ASRAKSEPISGGFTDTQY; length: 18; V: TRBV2
CDR3: ASSLVGFGVAF; length: 11; V: TRBV5-5
CDR3: ASSSGRVGTDTQY; length: 13; V: TRBV7-9
CDR3: ASSYRGLSYNEQF; length: 13; V: TRBV6-5
CDR3: ASSRGQGRVVSTDTQY; length: 16; V: TRBV5-1
CDR3: ASREAFQETQY; length: 11; V: TRBV5-1